This is a list of T cell receptor beta chains from one sample in a study of T cells after yellow fever vaccination. From the 5' RACE reads, TCRdb called clonotypes with MiXCR, one entry per CDR3 protein. Among approximately 90,000 distinct CDR3 sequences listed, roughly 13% were seen once. The sequences come from CD8+ T cells not binding an NS4B(214-222) dextramer, sorted from PBMCs, collected around 3 weeks after the first yellow fever vaccination. The receptors shown here come from a man aged 18 to 29 who received the YFV17D yellow fever vaccine. Both conserved end residues are part of each CDR3. A D gene is named only where the DNA matches it firmly. Clone size, where shown, is once, few, many, or a class for clones that have expanded.

D gene,V gene,J gene,clone size,CDR3 DNA,CDR3 protein
-,TRBV12-3/TRBV12-4,TRBJ2-2,-,TGTGCCAGCAACATAGGGGCCGGGGAGCTGTTTTTT,CASNIGAGELFF
-,TRBV7-6,TRBJ2-7,many,TGTGCCAGCAGCTTAGGACAGGTTTACGAGCAGTACTTC,CASSLGQVYEQYF
TRBD1,TRBV12-3/TRBV12-4,TRBJ1-4,few,TGTGCCAGCAGGACAGGGGAGCCATCGGGAAAACTGTTTTTT,CASRTGEPSGKLFF
TRBD2,TRBV20-1,TRBJ2-5,few,TGCAGTGACCTGACTAGCGGGGGGAGCTTACAAGAGACCCAGTACTTC,CSDLTSGGSLQETQYF
-,TRBV7-8,TRBJ2-4,-,TGTGCCAGCAGCTACGGACTTATAGAAAAAAACATTCAGTACTTC,CASSYGLIEKNIQYF
TRBD1,TRBV9,TRBJ2-7,few,TGTGCCAGCAGCGACGACAGGGCGCGGGAGCAGTACTTC,CASSDDRAREQYF
-,TRBV11-2,TRBJ2-3,few,TGTGCCAGCAGCTTAGATAGTGGGGCCAGCACAGATACGCAGTATTTT,CASSLDSGASTDTQYF
-,TRBV7-2,TRBJ1-4,-,TGTGCCAGCAGCCGACGGGCCAGAAATAATGAAAAACTGTTTTTT,CASSRRARNNEKLFF
-,TRBV4-1,TRBJ1-5,few,TGCGCCAGCAGCCAAGATTTGACGGGCAATCAGCCCCAGCATTTT,CASSQDLTGNQPQHF
-,TRBV27,TRBJ1-6,few,TGTGCCAGCAGTTATTTGGGGGGAGCGAATTCACCCCTCCACTTT,CASSYLGGANSPLHF
-,TRBV11-1,TRBJ2-1,medium-sized,TGTGCCAGCAGCTTAGCGTCAGGGGGGTCCTACAATGAGCAGTTCTTC,CASSLASGGSYNEQFF
-,TRBV5-1,TRBJ2-1,few,TGCGCCAGCAGCTTCGATGGCGGGGCGTTCAATGAGCAGTTCTTC,CASSFDGGAFNEQFF
TRBD1,TRBV9,TRBJ2-1,-,TGTGCCAGCAGCCCAGCCGGGACAGGGAAGGGGAATGAGCAGTTCTTC,CASSPAGTGKGNEQFF
TRBD1,TRBV28,TRBJ2-1,-,TGTGCCAGCAGTTTACCCCTTGACAGGGGTGAGCAGTTCTTC,CASSLPLDRGEQFF
-,TRBV4-3,TRBJ1-1,-,TGCGCCAGCAGCCAAGATACCTCCCTGACAGTGGGGAACACTGAAGCTTTCTTT,CASSQDTSLTVGNTEAFF
-,TRBV7-6,TRBJ1-6,-,TGTGCCAGCAGCTGGACGGAAGGCCATAATTCACCCCTCCACTTT,CASSWTEGHNSPLHF
-,TRBV19,TRBJ2-7,few,TGTGCCCATCGGACTGCTTCACTTGCCTACGAGCAGTACTTC,CAHRTASLAYEQYF
TRBD1,TRBV5-1,TRBJ2-2,few,TGCGCCAGCAAAACATACAGGGGGCCCACCGGGGAGCTGTTTTTT,CASKTYRGPTGELFF
-,TRBV11-3,TRBJ2-1,many,TGTGCCAGCAGCTTGGACGGGAGCTCCTACAATGAGCAGTTCTTC,CASSLDGSSYNEQFF
-,TRBV12-3/TRBV12-4,TRBJ1-2,many,TGTGCCAGCAGAGAACAGGAGAACTATGGCTACACCTTC,CASREQENYGYTF
-,TRBV4-3,TRBJ1-2,few,TGCGCCAGCAGCCAAGATAGGGGCAGGGCGAACTATGGCTACACCTTC,CASSQDRGRANYGYTF
-,TRBV12-3/TRBV12-4,TRBJ2-1,few,TGTGCCAGCAGCAGGACACCTTACAATGAGCAGTTCTTC,CASSRTPYNEQFF
-,TRBV3-1,TRBJ2-5,many,TGTGCCAGCAGCCCAAGCGGAGGGACCCAAGAGACCCAGTACTTC,CASSPSGGTQETQYF
TRBD2,TRBV4-3,TRBJ2-7,few,TGCGCCAGCAGCTCGGGACTAGCCTACGAGCAGTACTTC,CASSSGLAYEQYF
TRBD2,TRBV15,TRBJ2-3,-,TGTGCCACCAGCAGACTAGCGGGGGGGCTCACAGATACGCAGTATTTT,CATSRLAGGLTDTQYF
-,TRBV4-2,TRBJ2-7,few,TGTGCCAGCAGCCCAAGGGACTTAAGCTCCTACGAGCAGTACTTC,CASSPRDLSSYEQYF
-,TRBV15,TRBJ2-5,few,TGTGCCACCAGCCAAGATAGGCACAGGGATGAGACCCAGTACTTC,CATSQDRHRDETQYF
-,TRBV15,TRBJ2-1,few,TGTGCCACCAGCTCGACTTTCAATGAGCAGTTCTTC,CATSSTFNEQFF
-,TRBV12-3/TRBV12-4,TRBJ1-3,few,TGTGCCAGCAGAAGCGTGGACTCTGGAAACACCATATATTTT,CASRSVDSGNTIYF
-,TRBV27,TRBJ1-1,-,TGTGCCAGCAGTTTCGGGGGGGAGAGGATTCAAGCTTTCTTT,CASSFGGERIQAFF
-,TRBV27,TRBJ2-2,few,TGTGCCAGCAGTTCTGGCGGGGAGCTGTTTTTT,CASSSGGELFF
-,TRBV7-2,TRBJ2-3,-,TGTGCCAGCAGCCCAGGGACAACTAGCACAGATACGCAGTATTTT,CASSPGTTSTDTQYF
-,TRBV7-9,TRBJ2-1,-,TGTGCCAGCAGCTTAGCCGGACACAGGGAGCAGTTCTTC,CASSLAGHREQFF
-,TRBV29-1,TRBJ2-6,few,TGCAGCGTTGAAGGCGGGGCTGGGGCCAACGTCCTGACTTTC,CSVEGGAGANVLTF
TRBD2,TRBV19,TRBJ2-3,few,TGTGCCAGTAGTAGAAGACTAGCGGGCACAGATACGCAGTATTTT,CASSRRLAGTDTQYF
TRBD2,TRBV5-1,TRBJ2-1,-,TGCGCCAGCAGCTTGGTAGGCCCTTCTAGGGGGACTAGGACCTACAATGAGCAGTTCTTC,CASSLVGPSRGTRTYNEQFF
TRBD2,TRBV7-9,TRBJ2-2,-,TGTGCCAGCAGGCCGCTAGCGGGGGAGAACACCGGGGAGCTGTTTTTT,CASRPLAGENTGELFF
-,TRBV27,TRBJ2-1,-,TGTGCCAGCAGGGGGGGGGCAGGTGATGAGCAGTTCTTC,CASRGGAGDEQFF
-,TRBV4-1,TRBJ2-3,many,TGCGCCAGCAGCCCAAGGTGGGTCAGCACAGATACGCAGTATTTT,CASSPRWVSTDTQYF
TRBD1,TRBV7-9,TRBJ2-1,-,TGTGCCAGCAGCCGGGGACAGGGAATCGTGCAGTTCTTC,CASSRGQGIVQFF
-,TRBV27,TRBJ2-1,few,TGTGCCAGCAGTCGTAGCCCCAGGGGCAATGAGCAGTTCTTC,CASSRSPRGNEQFF
TRBD1,TRBV28,TRBJ2-1,few,TGTGCCACCGCGGACAGGGGAGGCAATGAGCAGTTCTTC,CATADRGGNEQFF
-,TRBV7-9,TRBJ2-3,-,TGTGGGGACGGCAGCACAGATACGCAGTATTTT,CGDGSTDTQYF
-,TRBV7-7,TRBJ1-1,-,TGTGCTAGCAGCCCGGGGCCTCGGAGCACTGAAGCTTTCTTT,CASSPGPRSTEAFF
-,TRBV9,TRBJ2-2,once,TGTGCCAGCAGCGTAGCCCAAGCGAACACCGGGGAGCTGTTTTTT,CASSVAQANTGELFF
-,TRBV4-3,TRBJ2-2,few,TGCGCCAGCGGGGGCCTCATCACCGGGGAGCTGTTTTTT,CASGGLITGELFF
TRBD1,TRBV3-1,TRBJ1-3,few,TGTGCCAGCAGACCCGACAGGGGGCCTGGAAACACCATATATTTT,CASRPDRGPGNTIYF
-,TRBV27,TRBJ2-7,-,TGTGCCAGCAGTTTATCAGGTCAAAGCCCCATCTACGAGCAGTACTTC,CASSLSGQSPIYEQYF
TRBD2,TRBV12-3/TRBV12-4,TRBJ2-2,few,TGTGCCAGCAGTCCATGGGGGGGGTCGGACACCGGGGAGCTGTTTTTT,CASSPWGGSDTGELFF
-,TRBV28,TRBJ1-1,-,TGTGCCAGCAGTTTTGGGCGGGTAGATATTTCTGAAGCTTTCTTT,CASSFGRVDISEAFF
-,TRBV4-1,TRBJ1-2,few,TGCGCCAGCAGCCAAACGCGAGACGGAGGATATGGCTACACCTTC,CASSQTRDGGYGYTF
-,TRBV7-2,TRBJ2-7,-,TGTGCCAGCAGCTTATCTGGACATGCCTCCTACGAGCAGTACTTC,CASSLSGHASYEQYF
TRBD1,TRBV6-5,TRBJ1-2,few,TGTGCCAGCAGTTTAACTACGGGACAGGGGTCGTATGGCTACACCTTC,CASSLTTGQGSYGYTF
TRBD1,TRBV27,TRBJ2-1,few,TGTGCCAGCAGTTTGGTTCGGGACAGGGTAAGTGAGCAGTTCTTC,CASSLVRDRVSEQFF
TRBD1,TRBV27,TRBJ1-1,-,TGTGCCAGCAGTCCCCGACAGGGCGAGAACACTGAAGCTTTCTTT,CASSPRQGENTEAFF
-,TRBV4-3,TRBJ2-1,once,TGCGCCAGCAGCCCGGGACAATCTCTGCACAATGAGCAGTTCTTC,CASSPGQSLHNEQFF
TRBD2,TRBV7-2,TRBJ2-3,-,TGTGCCAGCAGCGTAATGGGGGGGTACACAGATACGCAGTATTTT,CASSVMGGYTDTQYF
TRBD2,TRBV4-3,TRBJ2-1,few,TGCGCCAGCAGTCCCGGGACTAGCGGGGTAAATGAGCAGTTCTTC,CASSPGTSGVNEQFF
TRBD1,TRBV3-1,TRBJ2-6,few,TGTGCCAGCAGCCAAGGCAGGAGGAGGAGACAGGGGTCCTCTGGGGCCAACGTCCTGACTTTC,CASSQGRRRRQGSSGANVLTF
-,TRBV7-9,TRBJ1-6,few,TGTGCCAGCAGCTTAGGTGGGGAAATAGGGTCACCCCTCCACTTT,CASSLGGEIGSPLHF